The 13 T cell receptor beta chains in this list originate from one sample, sequenced in a study of blood T cells in healthy people across ages. With a J-beta primer mix and a sample-barcoded 5' primer, a second PCR ran about 7 to 11 cycles. TCRdb re-derived calls from the 5' RACE reads in MiXCR, one entry per CDR3 protein. The sample includes roughly 1.5 million distinct CDR3 sequences, approximately 39% of them seen just once. Sequencing was done on a sample of blood. These receptors originate from a woman between 18 and 29 years old in good health.

The chain links TRBV20-1 to TRBJ1-5; no firm D call. CDR3 size: 13 residues. V lost 5 bases to trimming and J lost 5 bases, with 13 bases between them. CDR1 is DFQATT, CDR2 SNEGSKA, per germline (reference sequence). The CDR3 loop is CSARGSGYQPQHF. The DNA of the CDR3 is TGCAGTGCTCGTGGCAGTGGATATCAGCCCCAGCATTTT.

Details on this clonotype: An end of the junction differs from the germline gene, which may be a read error. The genes are TRBV6-6 and TRBJ2-1, with 8 bases aligning to TRBD1. The CDR3 is 14 amino acids. Germline V gene data show CDR1 as MNHNY and CDR2 as SVGAGI (reference sequence). CDR3 nucleotides: TGTGCCGGCAGCTCGACAGGGGTCTACAATGAGCAGTTCTTC. Translating gives CAGSSTGVYNEQFF.

J is TRBJ2-3 and V is TRBV11-2, with D maybe TRBD2 (5 bases). CDR3 length: 14 residues. V lost 4 bases and J lost 4, with 12 bases in between. CDR1 is SGHAT and CDR2 is FQNNGV in the germline V gene. The CDR3 DNA sequence: TGTGCCAGCAGCTCACGGCGGGCCTCAGATACGCAGTATTTT. Translating gives CASSSRRASDTQYF.

The J gene is TRBJ2-3, the V gene TRBV21-1; the table's TRBD1 call for D was not verified on the DNA. TRBV21-1 is a documented pseudogene. CDR3 length: 17 residues. CDR3 sequence: CASSKGSLTGSGYTQYF. The CDR3 region has the DNA TGTGCCAGCAGCAAAGGGTCCCTGACAGGATCGGGTTATACGCAGTATTTT.

This clonotype was recorded once. CDR3 loop: CASSISAGRAYSNQPQHF. In DNA, the CDR3 is TGTGCCAGTAGTATCTCGGCGGGCAGGGCTTATAGCAATCAGCCCCAGCATTTT. The V and J genes are TRBV19 and TRBJ1-5, with D possibly being TRBD1 (5 bases). The CDR3 consists of 18 residues. V lost 3 bases and J 0 bases, leaving 18 bases between the germline ends. The germline V gene encodes CDR1 LNHDA and CDR2 SQIVND (reference sequence).

This clonotype appeared many times. V and J are TRBV29-1 and TRBJ2-3; D is perhaps TRBD1 (6 bases). Germline assignment: CDR1 SQVTM and CDR2 ANQGSEA. V shed 8 bases and J shed 1 base, with 16 bases lying between them. The CDR3 has 14 amino acids. CDR3 DNA sequence: TGCAGCTCAATGAGGGGGACCGGCACAGATACGCAGTATTTT. Protein: CSSMRGTGTDTQYF.

This clonotype has only a few counts. The rearrangement links TRBV2 to TRBJ2-2, with D perhaps TRBD1 (5 bases). The CDR3 runs to 13 residues. V was cut by 8 bases and J by 1 base, with 8 bases left in between. CDR1 and CDR2 (germline): SNHLY, FYNNEI. The CDR3 region is CASADKNTGELFF. The DNA for the CDR3 is TGTGCCAGCGCGGACAAGAACACCGGGGAGCTGTTTTTT.

The chain is built from TRBV20-1 and TRBJ2-1; maybe TRBD2 (6 bases). V lost 3 bases and J lost 7, with 13 bases in between. The CDR3 is made up of 13 amino acids. CDR1 is DFQATT, CDR2 SNEGSKA, per germline (reference sequence). The CDR3 spells CSARTGARNEQFF. The CDR3 nucleotides read TGCAGTGCTAGGACGGGAGCGAGGAATGAGCAGTTCTTC.

This clonotype was seen only a few times. The genes are TRBV20-1 and TRBJ1-2; no firm D call. From germline, CDR1 is DFQATT and CDR2 SNEGSKA (reference sequence). Trimming stripped 3 bases from V and 6 bases from J, with 11 bases between. The CDR3 sequence is 12 residues long. The CDR3 protein is CSASCREDGYTF. The CDR3 nucleotides are TGCAGTGCTAGTTGTAGGGAAGATGGCTACACCTTC.

A few counts support this clonotype. The genes are TRBV12-3 or TRBV12-4 and TRBJ2-7; possible D gene TRBD2, 6 bases. This CDR3 contains 14 residues. Trimming took off 4 bases at V and 2 bases at J, with 12 bases between the two ends. The DNA for the CDR3 is TGTGCCAGCAGTTCGGTACTAGCCCCCTACGAGCAGTACTTC. As protein: CASSSVLAPYEQYF.

The genes are TRBV29-1 and TRBJ2-2, with 8 bases aligning to TRBD2. The germline V gene encodes CDR1 SQVTM and CDR2 ANQGSEA. V lost 4 bases, J lost 6 bases, and 7 bases stayed unmatched. This CDR3 contains 14 residues. CDR3 in amino acids: CSVGTGGPSGELFF. The DNA for the CDR3 is TGCAGCGTTGGGACGGGAGGGCCATCCGGGGAGCTGTTTTTT.

In regard to this clonotype: Its ends do not fully match the called genes, so a read error is possible. The chain is built from TRBV12-3 or TRBV12-4 and TRBJ2-3; TRBD1 agrees at 9 bases. The CDR3 has 13 amino acids. The CDR3 region is CASSTYRGRTKYF. CDR3 coding DNA: TGTGCCAGCAGTACCTACAGGGGGCGTACGAAGTATTTT.

With regard to this clonotype: This sequence may be a read error, since a much larger clone differs from it by one base. V usage is TRBV12-3 or TRBV12-4 and J usage is TRBJ2-1, with TRBD2 as a possible D gene (6 bases). This CDR3 is built from 14 residues. The CDR3 region is CASRNQAGYIEQFF. DNA of the CDR3: TGTGCCAGCAGGAATCAGGCGGGATACATTGAGCAGTTCTTC.